This TCR beta chain appears in the sequencing data of a study of T cell responses to AZD1222 COVID-19 vaccine. Study findings and constraints: Only six people who got AZD1222 tested seropositive at baseline. Close to half of all spike-specific TCRs reportedly target regions of the variants that are unmutated. Repertoire samples came only from after the peak T cell response. Possibly, clonal diversity was underestimated; donors were largely white British and included more females.

Clones were read by immunoSEQ multiplex PCR, and TCRdb kept only the in-frame ones, dropping some. The data contain more than 150,000 clones, approximately 87% of them seen just once; the ten biggest clones take up 2.5% to 3%. Trimming stripped 0 bases from V and 10 bases from J, with 11 bases between. CDR1 is SGDLS and CDR2 is YYNGEE in the germline V gene. The CDR3 is 14 amino acids. Details on this clone: Its target is unknown.

The TCR originated in an adult in good health. The chain uses TRBV9 and TRBJ1-6, with D tentatively TRBD1 (5 bases). Source: peripheral blood, taken on day 0 of MenACWY control vaccination. DNA for the CDR3: TGTGCCAGCAGCGTAGTAGGGGTAGACTCACCCCTCCACTTT. Residues: CASSVVGVDSPLHF.